A single sample gave rise to the 8 T cell receptor beta chains below, sequenced in a study of blood T cells in healthy people across ages. The use of a sample-barcoded 5' primer and a J-beta primer mix characterized a second PCR of roughly 6 to 12 cycles. TCRdb re-called the 5' RACE reads through MiXCR, storing one row per CDR3 protein. The table shows about 1 million distinct CDR3 sequences, with less than 25% occurring only once. This sample also appeared in a second study, on T cells of mothers and their children.

The sequenced material came from blood. The receptor source for this set is a girl aged 2-10 years in good health.

This clonotype has a handful of counts. The chain has TRBV4-1 and TRBJ2-1; TRBD1 agrees at 12 bases. With 1 base clipped from V and 6 bases from J, the junction kept 4 bases outside the gene matches. Germline assignment: CDR1 MGHRA and CDR2 YSYEKL. This CDR3 is 16 amino acids long. In nucleotides, the CDR3 is TGCGCCAGCAGCCAAGCCGGGACAGGGGGCCCCAATGAGCAGTTCTTC. Translation: CASSQAGTGGPNEQFF.

This clonotype has a handful of counts. V and J are TRBV7-2 and TRBJ2-5; TRBD2 matches 7 bases. Matching the DNA end better, TRBJ2-7 makes the J call doubtful. This CDR3 is 15 amino acids long. Germline lookup yields CDR1 SGHTA and CDR2 FQGNSA. CDR3 sequence (DNA): TGTGCCAGCAGCCGGACCAGCACTAGCGTCTACGAGCAGTACTTC. This translates into CASSRTSTSVYEQYF.

The CDR3 nucleotides read TGTGCCAGCAGTTTCATCCCCGGGACACTTACTCTAGTCAGAGAAAAACTGTTTTTT. It encodes CASSFIPGTLTLVREKLFF. The rearrangement links TRBV28 to TRBJ1-4, with TRBD1 as a possible D gene (6 bases). From germline, CDR1 is MDHEN and CDR2 SYDVKM. The CDR3 sequence is 19 residues long. Trimming shortened V by 3 bases and J by 8 bases, and 28 bases separated the two germline ends.

This clonotype was picked up a small number of times. The chain recombines TRBV28 with TRBJ1-5; D gene uncertain. Trimming pared 7 bases from V and 3 bases from J, leaving 7 bases between. The CDR3 extends over 12 amino acids. In germline, CDR1 is MDHEN, CDR2 SYDVKM. CDR3 in DNA: TGTGCCAGCACCGGCTTCAATCAGCCCCAGCATTTT. Translation gives CASTGFNQPQHF.

The chain combines TRBV7-2 with TRBJ1-1, with D tentatively TRBD1 (6 bases). CDR3 length: 14 amino acids. Deletions cut 5 bases from V and 6 bases from J, with 16 bases between. Germline assignment: CDR1 SGHTA and CDR2 FQGNSA. The CDR3 region has the DNA TGTGCCAGCAGCGCGGAACAGGGTTACCCTGAAGCTTTCTTT. Translated: CASSAEQGYPEAFF.

The gene calls are TRBV12-3 or TRBV12-4 and TRBJ1-1; 8 nucleotides line up with TRBD1. V lost 6 bases, J lost 7 bases, and 4 bases stayed unmatched. This CDR3 region has 12 residues. The CDR3 DNA reads TGTGCCAGCAGGCGCACAGGGGGTGAAGCTTTCTTT. As protein: CASRRTGGEAFF.

This clonotype has more than one count but fewer than ten. The gene calls are TRBV20-1 and TRBJ2-5; 7 bases align to TRBD2. The CDR3 is 15 amino acids. V gave up 5 bases and J gave up 5 bases; unmatched junction bases: 14. Germline V gives CDR1 DFQATT, CDR2 SNEGSKA (reference sequence). The CDR3: CSAGKREGLGETQYF. DNA of the CDR3: TGCAGTGCTGGCAAGCGGGAAGGTTTGGGGGAGACCCAGTACTTC.

The sample holds a few counts of this clonotype. The chain uses TRBV6-5 and TRBJ2-7, with 7 bases matching TRBD1. Germline-derived CDR1 and CDR2 are MNHEY and SVGAGI. With 2 bases clipped from V and 6 bases from J, the junction kept 4 bases outside the gene matches. The CDR3 covers 13 residues. Here the CDR3 reads CASSYKGAGEQYF. The CDR3 DNA is TGTGCCAGCAGTTACAAGGGGGCAGGCGAGCAGTACTTC.